The source of this T cell receptor beta chain is a study of cytomegalovirus exposure and HLA in healthy donors. Study conclusions and caveats: An apparent linkage of common viral pathogens to several of the most significant clusters emerged in a later analysis.

As to this clone: The antigen is not known.

PCR amplification relied on 60 Vbeta primers (plus 13 Jbeta primers). The data were produced by immunoSEQ multiplex PCR, yet TCRdb's version contains in-frame clones alone and is incomplete. The repertoire holds about 140,000 clones, with roughly three quarters as singletons. In germline, CDR1 is GTSNPN, CDR2 SVGIG (reference sequence). There are 16 residues in the CDR3. Trimming removed 5 bases from V and 2 bases from J; junction bases left unmatched: 15. The chain combines TRBV30 with TRBJ2-7; 7 nucleotides agree with TRBD1. This sequence was found in a woman younger than 45 in good health and CMV-seronegative. The sample comprised PBMCs. The CDR3, as DNA: TGTGCCTGGCGCTCATACTTGGACAGGAACCCCTACGAGCAGTACGTC. It is translated as CAWRSYLDRNPYEQYV.